Below, 28 T cell receptor beta chains from the same sample are listed, as sequenced in a study of T cells in localized non-small cell lung cancer. The protocol was immunoSEQ multiplex PCR, while the TCRdb copy is restricted to in-frame clones and leaves out a portion. The sample shows about 74,000 clones, approximately 88% of them seen only once. This specimen consisted of peripheral blood, obtained before any cancer treatment. The receptors originated from an older female donor with stage I lung adenocarcinoma.

In its sample, this clone was seen once. The CDR3 loop is CASSIGNNYGYTF. The DNA of the CDR3 is TGTGCCAGTAGTATAGGGAATAACTATGGCTACACCTTC. The chain joins TRBV19 to TRBJ1-2; D is undetermined. The germline V gene encodes CDR1 LNHDA and CDR2 SQIVND (reference sequence). V was shortened by 1 base and J by 1 base, with 4 bases between the two germline ends. This CDR3 has 13 residues.

J is TRBJ2-2 and V is TRBV4-3; D call uncertain. From germline, CDR1 is LGHNA and CDR2 YSLEER. The CDR3 is made up of 16 amino acids. V lost 0 bases, J lost 3 bases, and 11 bases lay in between. The CDR3 bases are TGCGCCAGCAGCCAAGAGAAGGGTCCGTACACCGGGGAGCTGTTTTTT. Translated, it gives CASSQEKGPYTGELFF.

The chain employs TRBV5-5 and TRBJ2-3, with D hard to call. Germline V lookup: CDR1 SGHKS, CDR2 YYEKEE (reference sequence). Trimming removed 3 bases from V and 9 bases from J, with 23 bases in between. CDR3 length equals 16 residues. The CDR3: CASSSLLTGYSSTQYF. CDR3 coding DNA: TGTGCCAGCAGCTCACTCCTGACCGGATACTCGTCGACGCAGTATTTT.

The chain employs TRBV9 and TRBJ2-3; D possibly corresponds to TRBD1 (6 bases). The CDR3 length is 16 residues. CDR1 is SGDLS and CDR2 is YYNGEE in the germline V gene. V was trimmed by 3 bases and J by 2 bases, leaving 16 bases between them. The CDR3 DNA follows: TGTGCCAGCAGCGAGGGGACAAGTTCACCCACAGATACGCAGTATTTT. This translates into CASSEGTSSPTDTQYF.

This chain links TRBV5-4 with TRBJ1-1; D unresolved. CDR1 and CDR2 (germline): SGHNT, YYREEE (reference sequence). Trimming cost V 0 bases and J 7 bases, with 10 bases left between them. CDR3 size: 13 residues. In DNA form, the CDR3 reads TGTGCCAGCAGCTTGGACACCCCGGGTGAAGCTTTCTTT. This encodes CASSLDTPGEAFF. Full variable domain (remainder filled in from reference TRBV5-4 and TRBJ1-1): ETGVTQSPTHLIKTRGQQVTLRCSSQSGHNTVSWYQQALGQGPQFIFQYYREEENGRGNFPPRFSGLQFPNYSSELNVNALELDDSALYLCASSLDTPGEAFFGQGTRLTVV.

The CDR3 DNA reads as TGCGCCAGCAGCCAAGAGCACGAGGGAAGGAACACTGAAGCTTTCTTT. Its protein product is CASSQEHEGRNTEAFF. The chain is built from TRBV4-1 and TRBJ1-1; D unclear. V gave up 0 bases and J gave up 1 base, with 12 bases separating them. The germline gives CDR1 MGHRA, CDR2 YSYEKL. The CDR3 has 16 residues.

The chain employs TRBV11-2 and TRBJ1-6; D unresolved. Trimming pared 7 bases from V and 14 bases from J, leaving 18 bases between. Germline CDR1 SGHAT, CDR2 FQNNGV. This CDR3 has 13 amino acids. CDR3 DNA sequence: TGTGCCAGCACAGGCGTTAGGTACACAGCCCTCCACTTT. Its translation: CASTGVRYTALHF.

The rearrangement joins TRBV14 to TRBJ1-6; D is possibly TRBD1 (5 bases). V lost 0 bases and J 11 bases, leaving 14 bases between the germline ends. Germline V gives CDR1 SGHDN, CDR2 FVKESK. The CDR3 length is 15 residues. As DNA, the CDR3 is TGTGCCAGCAGCCAAGAATCAGGGTGGCGGGCACCCCTCCACTTT. Translated: CASSQESGWRAPLHF.

This CDR3 is CASSLGPAGDVETQYF. The CDR3 DNA is TGCGCCAGCAGCTTGGGACCCGCGGGAGACGTCGAGACCCAGTACTTC. The chain combines TRBV5-1 with TRBJ2-5, with 7 bases matching TRBD2. With V trimmed by 0 bases and J by 5 bases, 10 bases remained unmatched. The CDR3 consists of 16 residues. Germline CDR1 and CDR2: SGHRS and YFSETQ. The full variable domain, rest sourced from reference TRBV5-1 and TRBJ2-5, is KAGVTQTPRYLIKTRGQQVTLSCSPISGHRSVSWYQQTPGQGLQFLFEYFSETQRNKGNFPGRFSGRQFSNSRSEMNVSTLELGDSALYLCASSLGPAGDVETQYFGPGTRLLVL.

This rearrangement joins TRBV7-2 to TRBJ1-1; D possibly corresponds to TRBD1 (5 bases). The CDR3 totals 16 residues. Trimming cost V 2 bases and J 0 bases, with 13 bases left between them. Looked up from germline, CDR1 is SGHTA and CDR2 is FQGNSA. The CDR3 region has the DNA TGTGCCAGCAGCTTAAACCCCCTGGGGCTGAACACTGAAGCTTTCTTT. Translated: CASSLNPLGLNTEAFF.

The chain has TRBV11-3 and TRBJ1-2, with D possibly matching TRBD1 (6 bases). This CDR3 contains 14 residues. V was clipped by 5 bases and J by 4 bases, with 14 bases between them. Germline CDR1 SGHNT, CDR2 YENEEA. The CDR3 loop is CASSITGMAYGYTF. For the CDR3, the DNA is TGTGCCAGCAGCATAACAGGGATGGCCTATGGCTACACCTTC.

The chain links TRBV7-9 to TRBJ1-5; D possibly corresponds to TRBD1 (5 bases). The germline CDR1 and CDR2 sequences are SEHNR and FQNEAQ (reference sequence). The CDR3 covers 13 residues. V was cut by 5 bases and J by 3 bases, with 8 bases left in between. The CDR3, as DNA: TGTGCCAGCAGCCGGGGGTCCAATCAGCCCCAGCATTTT. Amino acids: CASSRGSNQPQHF.

The V call is TRBV2, the J call TRBJ2-6; D ambiguous. Germline loops: CDR1 SNHLY, CDR2 FYNNEI. Trimming pared 3 bases from V and 3 bases from J, leaving 6 bases between. This CDR3 is 14 amino acids long. The CDR3 DNA reads as TGTGCCAGCAGTGACGATGATGGGGCCAACGTCCTGACTTTC. Its protein product is CASSDDDGANVLTF.

The CDR3 loop reads CASSHPKLAGVYNEQFF. The CDR3 bases are TGTGCCAGCAGCCACCCTAAACTAGCGGGAGTTTACAATGAGCAGTTCTTC. This chain connects TRBV14 to TRBJ2-1; 11 bases are shared with TRBD2. The V gene end was trimmed by 3 bases and the J gene end by 4 bases; junction bases not matched to a gene: 8. Germline-derived CDR1 and CDR2 are SGHDN and FVKESK. The CDR3 runs to 17 residues.

The genes are TRBV19 and TRBJ1-4, with D perhaps matching TRBD1 (5 bases). From germline, CDR1 is LNHDA and CDR2 SQIVND (reference sequence). The CDR3 spans 16 residues. V lost 5 bases to trimming and J lost 5 bases, with 18 bases between them. CDR3 in DNA: TGTGCCAGTAGTGGGACGTCCAGCAGCGGGAATGAAAAACTGTTTTTT. As protein: CASSGTSSSGNEKLFF. Drawing the rest from reference TRBV19 and TRBJ1-4, the complete variable domain is DGGITQSPKYLFRKEGQNVTLSCEQNLNHDAMYWYRQDPGQGLRLIYYSQIVNDFQKGDIAEGYSVSREKKESFPLTVTSAQKNPTAFYLCASSGTSSSGNEKLFFGSGTQLSVL.

The chain is built from TRBV7-8 and TRBJ2-3, with D possibly called TRBD1 or TRBD2 (5 bases each). The V end was cut by 2 bases, the J end by 2 bases, with 20 bases between. Per germline, CDR1 SGHVS and CDR2 FQNEAQ. This CDR3 has 18 residues. The CDR3 is CASSLIWGIQGLTDTQYF. Here the CDR3 DNA reads TGTGCCAGCAGCTTAATCTGGGGGATCCAGGGCCTCACAGATACGCAGTATTTT.

The DNA of the CDR3 is TGCGCCAGCAGCCAAGGAAGAGGGCGCAGAGGGGCTGAAGCTTTCTTT. Protein: CASSQGRGRRGAEAFF. The chain couples TRBV4-1 to TRBJ1-1; maybe TRBD1 (5 bases). Trimming pared 1 base from V and 6 bases from J, leaving 18 bases between. The CDR3 runs to 16 residues. The germline gives CDR1 MGHRA, CDR2 YSYEKL.

This sequence joins TRBV13 and TRBJ1-1; possibly TRBD1 for D (5 bases). The CDR3 length is 14 residues. Trimming pared 5 bases from V and 3 bases from J, leaving 13 bases between. CDR1 is PRHDT and CDR2 is FYEKMQ in the germline V gene (reference sequence). CDR3 in amino acids: CASSPREGDTEAFF. The DNA of the CDR3 is TGTGCCAGCAGCCCCAGGGAAGGGGACACTGAAGCTTTCTTT.

This clone was observed a single time. The chain is built from TRBV10-3 and TRBJ2-2; 16 bases fit TRBD2. Germline CDR1 and CDR2: ENHRY and SYGVKD. V shed 8 bases and J 4 bases; nucleotides not matched to a gene: 16. The CDR3 totals 20 residues. CDR3 coding DNA: TGTGCCATCCTCAGCGGGACTAGCGGGAGGGCCGGGGAAGTCACCGGGGAGCTGTTTTTT. This sequence encodes CAILSGTSGRAGEVTGELFF.

This clone was picked up one time. V usage is TRBV5-6 and J usage is TRBJ1-3; D is ambiguous. Trimming cost V 2 bases and J 1 base, with 7 bases left between them. The germline CDR1 and CDR2 sequences are SGHDT and YYEEEE. The CDR3 totals 14 residues. CDR3 region: CASSFRQSGNTIYF. CDR3 coding DNA: TGTGCCAGCAGCTTTAGGCAGTCTGGAAACACCATATATTTT.

The rearrangement uses TRBV29-1 and TRBJ2-1; D may be TRBD2 (5 bases). Germline lookup yields CDR1 SQVTM and CDR2 ANQGSEA. The CDR3 totals 12 residues. Trimming took 5 bases from V and 8 from J, leaving 13 bases between them. CDR3 DNA: TGCAGCGTTTTTGTAGCGATCTATGAGCAGTTCTTC. Its protein product is CSVFVAIYEQFF.

This clone came up once. This chain uses TRBV7-2 with TRBJ2-5; D remains unclear. V lost 2 bases, J lost 8 bases, and 9 bases lay in between. The CDR3 runs 12 residues. CDR1 is SGHTA and CDR2 is FQGNSA in the germline V gene. DNA for the CDR3: TGTGCCAGCAGCTTATCAACCCAAACCCAGTACTTC. Encoded protein: CASSLSTQTQYF.

The V call is TRBV27, the J call TRBJ2-7; 10 bases are a match to TRBD2. The ends lost 6 bases at V and 4 bases at J; junction bases unmatched: 18. The CDR3 loop spans 18 amino acids. Germline values: CDR1 MNHEY, CDR2 SMNVEV (reference sequence). CDR3 bases: TGTGCCAGCAGAACGAAATATAGCGGGGGGCTTGTTGATTACGAGCAGTACTTC. This translates into CASRTKYSGGLVDYEQYF.

In DNA, the CDR3 is TGTGCCAGCTCACTTGGTCCCGGGACAGCTGGAAACACCATATATTTT. Protein sequence: CASSLGPGTAGNTIYF. The chain uses TRBV18 and TRBJ1-3; 7 nucleotides agree with TRBD1. Germline trimming cut 4 bases from V and 2 bases from J; bases unmatched to any gene: 8. Germline V CDR1 and CDR2: KGHSH, LQKENI. The CDR3 contains 16 residues.

This clone was picked up one time. This sequence joins TRBV28 and TRBJ1-2; D ambiguous. From germline, CDR1 is MDHEN and CDR2 SYDVKM. Trimming left V 3 bases short and J 4 bases short, with 12 bases between. This CDR3 comprises 14 residues. DNA for the CDR3: TGTGCCAGCAGTTTCGTCGGGCGTGTCTATGGCTACACCTTC. Residues: CASSFVGRVYGYTF.

As to this clone: The same CDR3 is also encoded by other DNA sequences in this sample. This chain connects TRBV28 to TRBJ1-2, with unresolved D. There are 12 residues in the CDR3. Looked up from germline, CDR1 is MDHEN and CDR2 is SYDVKM. Trimming stripped 3 bases from V and 8 bases from J, with 10 bases between. This CDR3 reads CASSFGVDGYTF. The CDR3 DNA is TGTGCCAGCAGTTTTGGGGTTGACGGCTACACCTTC.

The chain carries TRBV7-3 and TRBJ2-6, with TRBD2 as a possible D gene (5 bases). The CDR3 has 15 amino acids. Germline CDR1 and CDR2: SGHTA and FQGTGA. Trimming pared 2 bases from V and 1 base from J, leaving 6 bases between. The CDR3: CASSLSGSGANVLTF. For the CDR3, the DNA is TGTGCCAGCAGCTTATCGGGATCTGGGGCCAACGTCCTGACTTTC.

The chain links TRBV6-5 to TRBJ1-4; 8 bases are shared with TRBD1. After removal of 2 bases from V and 5 bases from J, the junction contained 1 base not matched to a gene. The CDR3 totals 14 residues. CDR1 is MNHEY and CDR2 is SVGAGI in the germline V gene. The CDR3 sequence: CASSYNRGNEKLFF. CDR3 nucleotides: TGTGCCAGCAGTTACAACAGGGGGAATGAAAAACTGTTTTTT.